This TCR beta chain was retrieved from a study of CD8 T cells in Susac syndrome. Comments on this clonotype: Its antigen is as yet unknown.

It was with random hexamers that 0.5 to 1 ug RNA was reverse transcribed. Across 54 Vbeta and 13 Jbeta, TCR beta CDR3 was amplified with immunoSEQ multiplex PCR. One entry per CDR3 protein results from TCRdb running MiXCR on the immunoSEQ multiplex PCR reads. The data contain about 190,000 distinct CDR3 sequences, roughly 94% of them seen just once; the ten biggest clones take up around 0.16%. Study outcomes and limitations: Peak Susac CD8+ clonal expansion occurred in TEMRA cells and active patients.

Negative isolation was applied to CD8+ and CD4+ T cells, and FACS enrichment was applied to TEMRA cells. Trimming took 2 bases from V and 6 from J; bases not matched to a gene: 4. Germline V lookup: CDR1 SGHNT, CDR2 YYREEE (reference sequence). The CDR3 extends over 15 amino acids. What was sequenced was CD8+ T cells from PBMCs. The chain joins TRBV5-4 to TRBJ2-1, with 11 bases lining up with TRBD2. The TCR sequence derives from a human donor with Susac syndrome. CDR3 sequence reads: CASSFGGLAANEQFF. CDR3 coding DNA: TGTGCCAGCAGCTTCGGGGGACTAGCGGCCAATGAGCAGTTCTTC.